This is a list of T cell receptor beta chains from one sample in a study of graft-versus-host responses after intestinal transplantation. Using immunoSEQ multiplex PCR, the repertoire was profiled, and TCRdb retains in-frame clones only, with some absent. The sample shows 8,000 to 13,000 clones, 31% of them seen only once. The sequenced sample was alloreactive CD4+ T cells from a mixed lymphocyte reaction culture, obtained before transplantation. All receptors come from a human patient who was an organ donor for intestinal transplantation. Both conserved end residues are part of each CDR3. Some rows mark clone size as missing; the rest say once, few, many or name a class of expanded clone.

j_gene: TRBJ1-1
v_gene: TRBV11-3
abundance: NA
CDR3aa: CASSLAPGNTEAFF

j_gene: TRBJ2-5
v_gene: TRBV19
abundance: NA
CDR3aa: CASSGGYQETQYF

j_gene: TRBJ1-5
v_gene: TRBV6-1
abundance: NA
CDR3aa: CASSGRGQGVVGDNQPQHF

j_gene: TRBJ1-5
v_gene: TRBV29-1
abundance: once
CDR3aa: CSVLTDSNQPQHF

j_gene: TRBJ1-1
v_gene: TRBV11-1
abundance: once
CDR3aa: CASSLSRGRNTEAFF

j_gene: TRBJ2-3
v_gene: TRBV7-6
abundance: NA
CDR3aa: CASSSLSEDTQYF

j_gene: TRBJ1-2
v_gene: TRBV9
abundance: NA
CDR3aa: CASSANNYGYTF

j_gene: TRBJ1-1
v_gene: TRBV28
abundance: few
CDR3aa: CASSYTEAFF

j_gene: TRBJ2-7
v_gene: TRBV4-3
abundance: NA
CDR3aa: CASSQAHTTSYEQYF

j_gene: TRBJ2-2
v_gene: TRBV4-1
abundance: few
CDR3aa: CASSLQGTGELFF

j_gene: TRBJ1-2
v_gene: TRBV6-5
abundance: NA
CDR3aa: CASSYSGGYGYTF

j_gene: TRBJ1-1
v_gene: TRBV7-9
abundance: NA
CDR3aa: CASSLDRPGPSAEAFF

j_gene: TRBJ2-7
v_gene: TRBV2
abundance: few
CDR3aa: CASSQFGQFSYEQYF

j_gene: TRBJ1-5
v_gene: TRBV5-4
abundance: NA
CDR3aa: CASSLDPGTGGGHSNQPQHF

j_gene: TRBJ2-3
v_gene: TRBV5-6
abundance: NA
CDR3aa: CASSFLVDTQYF

j_gene: TRBJ1-2
v_gene: TRBV28
abundance: NA
CDR3aa: CASGIPGQGFYGYTF

j_gene: TRBJ1-5
v_gene: TRBV2
abundance: NA
CDR3aa: CASSERDRGSQPQHF

j_gene: TRBJ2-7
v_gene: TRBV7-3
abundance: few
CDR3aa: CASSSDRPPYEQYF

j_gene: TRBJ2-5
v_gene: TRBV10-1
abundance: few
CDR3aa: CASSPGGSQETQYF

j_gene: TRBJ2-5
v_gene: TRBV7-6
abundance: NA
CDR3aa: CASSFPSGWAETQYF

j_gene: TRBJ1-6
v_gene: TRBV7-6
abundance: medium-sized
CDR3aa: CASSRGGNSPLHF

j_gene: TRBJ2-2
v_gene: TRBV6-1
abundance: few
CDR3aa: CAISALGELFF

j_gene: TRBJ1-2
v_gene: TRBV19
abundance: NA
CDR3aa: CASSIGASSGGYTF

j_gene: TRBJ1-2
v_gene: TRBV7-9
abundance: NA
CDR3aa: CASSLLGFNYGYTF

j_gene: TRBJ1-2
v_gene: TRBV6-5
abundance: few
CDR3aa: CASSATGANYGYTF

j_gene: NA
v_gene: TRBV10-3
abundance: NA
CDR3aa: CAISESKLAAYEQYF

j_gene: TRBJ2-3
v_gene: TRBV7-9
abundance: NA
CDR3aa: CASRSGQGTDTQYF

j_gene: TRBJ1-6
v_gene: TRBV11-2
abundance: NA
CDR3aa: CASSLGFSPLHF

j_gene: TRBJ2-7
v_gene: TRBV2
abundance: NA
CDR3aa: CASSRTTGESYEQYF

j_gene: TRBJ1-1
v_gene: TRBV5-4
abundance: NA
CDR3aa: CASSIDSWGMNTEAFF

j_gene: TRBJ1-1
v_gene: TRBV5-4
abundance: NA
CDR3aa: CASRSTRQGQGYTEAFF

j_gene: TRBJ1-1
v_gene: TRBV9
abundance: NA
CDR3aa: CASSVDGRNTEAFF

j_gene: TRBJ2-7
v_gene: TRBV7-2
abundance: few
CDR3aa: CASSLALSARPLYEQYF

j_gene: TRBJ2-1
v_gene: TRBV29-1
abundance: once
CDR3aa: CSGLITAYNEQFF

j_gene: TRBJ1-5
v_gene: TRBV27
abundance: large
CDR3aa: CASSYGKPGQANNQPQHF

j_gene: TRBJ1-2
v_gene: TRBV9
abundance: NA
CDR3aa: CASSVPGSSKEGYTF

j_gene: TRBJ2-2
v_gene: TRBV7-2
abundance: medium-sized
CDR3aa: CASSLALAGGTGELFF